Below, 3 T cell receptor beta chains from the same sample are listed, as sequenced in a study of cytomegalovirus exposure and HLA in healthy donors. Primers for the PCR totalled 60 Vbeta and 13 Jbeta. TCRdb keeps only in-frame clones here, not all; method: immunoSEQ multiplex PCR. The sample contains around 62,000 clones, 60% to 80% of which appear only once. The sample taken for sequencing was PBMCs. These receptors originate from a man aged 55 to 70 in good health and CMV-seropositive.

The CDR3 reads CASSWTSGRTSYNEQFF. The DNA for the CDR3 is TGTGCCAGCAGCTGGACTAGCGGGAGGACCTCCTACAATGAGCAGTTCTTC. The rearrangement uses TRBV7-6 and TRBJ2-1, with 14 positions matching TRBD2. The CDR3 runs to 17 residues. CDR1 is SGHVS and CDR2 is FNYEAQ in the germline V gene. The junction had 2 bases not matched to a gene; V was cut back by 4 bases and J by 0 bases.

The J gene is TRBJ1-5, the V gene TRBV5-5; D gene uncertain. The CDR3 is 14 residues long. The germline V gene has CDR1 SGHKS and CDR2 YYEKEE (reference sequence). Trimming took off 4 bases at V and 0 bases at J, with 8 bases between the two ends. CDR3 residues: CASSGRHSNQPQHF. The CDR3 DNA is TGTGCCAGCAGCGGGAGACATAGCAATCAGCCCCAGCATTTT.

This clone was found once. At one boundary the junction diverges from the germline segment, which might be a read error. The rearrangement links TRBV7-9 to TRBJ2-7; no definite D call. The CDR3 runs 13 residues. The germline gives CDR1 SEHNR, CDR2 FQNEAQ (reference sequence). The CDR3 here is CSSSYLNYYEQYF. For the CDR3, the DNA is TGTTCCAGCAGCTACCTAAACTACTACGAGCAGTACTTC.